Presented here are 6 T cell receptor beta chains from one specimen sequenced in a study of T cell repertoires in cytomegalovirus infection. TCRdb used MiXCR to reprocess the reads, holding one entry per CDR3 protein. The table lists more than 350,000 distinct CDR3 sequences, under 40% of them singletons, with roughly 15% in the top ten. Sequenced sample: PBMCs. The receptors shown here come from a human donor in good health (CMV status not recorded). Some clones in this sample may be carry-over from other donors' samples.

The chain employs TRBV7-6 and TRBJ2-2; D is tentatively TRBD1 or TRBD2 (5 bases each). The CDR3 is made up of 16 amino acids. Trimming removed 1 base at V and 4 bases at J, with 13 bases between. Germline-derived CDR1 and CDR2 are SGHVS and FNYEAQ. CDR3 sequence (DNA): TGTGCCAGCAGCTTAGTTGCCGGGACCAGCACCGGGGAGCTGTTTTTT. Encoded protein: CASSLVAGTSTGELFF.

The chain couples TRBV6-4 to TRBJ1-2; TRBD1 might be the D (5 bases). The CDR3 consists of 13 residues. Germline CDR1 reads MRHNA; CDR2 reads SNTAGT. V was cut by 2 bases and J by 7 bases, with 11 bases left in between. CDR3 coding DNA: TGTGCCAGCAGTGACCAGACTGGGGCTGGCTACACCTTC. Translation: CASSDQTGAGYTF.

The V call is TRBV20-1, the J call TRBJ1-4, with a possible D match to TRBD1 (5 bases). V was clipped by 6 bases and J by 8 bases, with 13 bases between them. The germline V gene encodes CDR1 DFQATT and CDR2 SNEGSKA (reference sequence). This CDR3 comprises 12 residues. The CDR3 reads CSAGDRPEKLFF. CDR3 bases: TGCAGTGCGGGGGACCGGCCGGAAAAACTGTTTTTT.

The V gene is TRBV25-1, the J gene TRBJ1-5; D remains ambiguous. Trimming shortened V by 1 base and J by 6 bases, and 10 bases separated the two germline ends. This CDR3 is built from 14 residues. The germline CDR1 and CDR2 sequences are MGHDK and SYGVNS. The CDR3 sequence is CASSELEETQPQHF. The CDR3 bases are TGTGCCAGCAGTGAATTGGAGGAGACTCAGCCCCAGCATTTT. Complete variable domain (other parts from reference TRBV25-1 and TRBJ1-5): EADIYQTPRYLVIGTGKKITLECSQTMGHDKMYWYQQDPGMELHLIHYSYGVNSTEKGDLSSESTVSRIRTEHFPLTLESARPSHTSQYLCASSELEETQPQHFGDGTRLSIL.

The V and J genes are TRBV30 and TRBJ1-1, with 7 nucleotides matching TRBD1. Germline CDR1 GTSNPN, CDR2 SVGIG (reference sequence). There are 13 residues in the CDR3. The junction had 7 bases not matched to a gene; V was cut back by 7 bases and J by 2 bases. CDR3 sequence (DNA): TGTGCCTACCGACAGGGCCTAAACACTGAAGCTTTCTTT. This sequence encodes CAYRQGLNTEAFF. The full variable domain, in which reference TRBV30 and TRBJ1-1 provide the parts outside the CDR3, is SQTIHQWPATLVQPVGSPLSLECTVEGTSNPNLYWYRQAAGRGLQLLFYSVGIGQISSEVPQNLSASRPQDRQFILSSKKLLLSDSGFYLCAYRQGLNTEAFFGQGTRLTVV.

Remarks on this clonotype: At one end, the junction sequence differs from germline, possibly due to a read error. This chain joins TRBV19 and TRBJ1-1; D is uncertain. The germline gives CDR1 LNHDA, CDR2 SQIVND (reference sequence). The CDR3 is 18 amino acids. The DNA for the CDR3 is TGTGACAGTAGTATAGGGTGGCCAGGCCCCGAGACGAACACTGAAGCTTTCTTT. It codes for CDSSIGWPGPETNTEAFF. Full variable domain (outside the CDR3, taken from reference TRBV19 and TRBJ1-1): DGGITQSPKYLFRKEGQNVTLSCEQNLNHDAMYWYRQDPGQGLRLIYYSQIVNDFQKGDIAEGYSVSREKKESFPLTVTSAQKNPTAFYLCDSSIGWPGPETNTEAFFGQGTRLTVV.